The T cell receptor beta chain under discussion was sequenced for a study of blood T cells in healthy people across ages. On the study more broadly: Roughly one uniquely barcoded beta molecule per two T cells was captured.

V was clipped by 3 bases and J by 10 bases; unmatched bases: 2. The germline V gene has CDR1 GTSNPN and CDR2 SVGIG (reference sequence). This CDR3 is 11 amino acids long. Together with a sample-barcoded 5' primer, a J-beta primer mix was included in a second PCR lasting roughly 6 to 12 cycles. TCRdb reanalysed the 5' RACE reads using MiXCR and keeps one entry per CDR3 protein. The sample yields around 940,000 distinct CDR3 sequences, 51% seen once. The chain joins TRBV30 to TRBJ2-2; 7 bases are shared with TRBD2. Sequenced: blood. The origin of this receptor is a woman aged 55-75 years in good health. The CDR3 loop is CAWRGGSELFF. CDR3 nucleotide sequence: TGTGCCTGGAGGGGAGGGTCGGAGCTGTTTTTT.